This TCR beta chain was captured in a study of cytomegalovirus exposure and HLA in healthy donors. The PCR contained 60 Vbeta and 13 Jbeta primers. The protocol was immunoSEQ multiplex PCR, while the TCRdb copy is restricted to in-frame clones and leaves out a portion. The table lists about 52,000 clones, 65% to 85% of them singletons. The germline V gene has CDR1 MGHDK and CDR2 SYGVNS. Deletions cut 7 bases from V and 3 bases from J, with 10 bases between. The CDR3 is 14 residues long. This clone was picked up a small number of times. This rearrangement joins TRBV25-1 to TRBJ2-6; no clear D gene. This sequence originates from a man in his late teens or twenties in good health and CMV-seronegative. The material sequenced was PBMCs. CDR3 loop: CASNGAYGANVLTF. CDR3 sequence (DNA): TGTGCCAGCAATGGAGCGTATGGGGCCAACGTCCTGACTTTC.